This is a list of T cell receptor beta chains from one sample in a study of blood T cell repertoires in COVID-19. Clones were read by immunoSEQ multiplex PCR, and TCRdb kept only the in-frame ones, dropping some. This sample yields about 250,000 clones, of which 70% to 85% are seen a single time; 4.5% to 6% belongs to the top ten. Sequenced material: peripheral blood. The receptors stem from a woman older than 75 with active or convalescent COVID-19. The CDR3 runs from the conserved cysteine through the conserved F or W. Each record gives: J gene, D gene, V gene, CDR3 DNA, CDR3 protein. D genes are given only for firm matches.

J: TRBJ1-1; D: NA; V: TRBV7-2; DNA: TGTGCCAGCAGCTTAAGACAGGTTAGCACTGAAGCTTTCTTT; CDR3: CASSLRQVSTEAFF
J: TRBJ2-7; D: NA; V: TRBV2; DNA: TGTGCCACCGGACTATTACCTCCCGAGCAGTACTTC; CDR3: CATGLLPPEQYF
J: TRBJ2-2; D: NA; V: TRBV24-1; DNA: TGTGCCACCAGTGTTGCGGGTGAGAACACCGGGGAGCTGTTTTTT; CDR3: CATSVAGENTGELFF
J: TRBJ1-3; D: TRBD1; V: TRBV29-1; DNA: TGCAGCGTTCGTGGCAGGGGGCTTGGAGGAAACACCATATATTTT; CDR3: CSVRGRGLGGNTIYF
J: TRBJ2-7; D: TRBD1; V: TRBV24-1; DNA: TGTGCCACCAGTGATTCCTCCGGGACAGGCAGGAAGCAGTACTTC; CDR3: CATSDSSGTGRKQYF
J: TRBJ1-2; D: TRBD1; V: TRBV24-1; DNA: TGTGCCACCAGTGCAGGGGGCAGAAACTATGGCTACACCTTC; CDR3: CATSAGGRNYGYTF
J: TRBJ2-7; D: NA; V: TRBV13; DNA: TGTGCCAGCAGCTCTAGCCTTCGACAAAATTACGAGCAGTACTTC; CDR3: CASSSSLRQNYEQYF
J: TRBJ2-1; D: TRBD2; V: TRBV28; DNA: TGTGCCAGCAGTGCCGGACTAGCGGGAGCTTCTGTAGATGAGCAGTTCTTC; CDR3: CASSAGLAGASVDEQFF
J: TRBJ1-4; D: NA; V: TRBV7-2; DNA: TGTGCCAGCAGCGGTTATGGGGGGGAAAAACTGTTTTTT; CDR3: CASSGYGGEKLFF
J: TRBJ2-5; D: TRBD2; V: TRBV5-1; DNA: TGCGCCAGCAGCGGGGGGACTAGCGGGCCCCAAGAGACCCAGTACTTC; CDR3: CASSGGTSGPQETQYF
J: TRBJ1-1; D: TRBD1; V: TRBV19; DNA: TGTGCCAGTAGGGGACAGACCAGCTCGACTGAAGCTTTCTTT; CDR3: CASRGQTSSTEAFF
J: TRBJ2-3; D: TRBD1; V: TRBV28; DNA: TGTGCCAGCAGTCCGACAGGGACACCCAGGACGGGCACAGATACGCAGTATTTT; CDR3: CASSPTGTPRTGTDTQYF